Sequencing of this T cell receptor (beta chain) was carried out in a study of blood T cell repertoires in COVID-19. Whole-study context: Specimens from acute and convalescent COVID-19 originated in the United States, Italy and Spain. The analysed material was cDNA or gDNA that came from T cells, B-cell-depleted T cells, or PBMCs.

V was pared by 4 bases and J by 1 base, with 4 bases of the junction left unmatched. The germline CDR1 and CDR2 sequences are KGHDR and SFDVKD. This CDR3 comprises 15 residues. Seattle patients were enrolled while actively infected and followed longitudinally. In the authors' workflow: By means of reference gene primer amplification, nucleated cell counts were estimated. Data came from immunoSEQ multiplex PCR; TCRdb stores just in-frame clones and leaves some out. D and trimming come from the DNA, and the V and J calls and clone size come from that table. In the table there are 390,000 or so clones, more than 75% of which are singletons. This clone appeared once. The sample has other DNA sequences that encode this CDR3 too.

Material: peripheral blood. The receptor's source is a woman in her thirties with COVID-19, enrolled during active disease. This rearrangement joins TRBV24-1 to TRBJ2-7; TRBD1 matches at 9 bases. CDR3: CATSDPGTGSYEQYF. Written as DNA, the CDR3 is TGTGCCACCAGTGACCCCGGGACAGGGTCCTACGAGCAGTACTTC.